The 22 T cell receptor beta chains given below trace back to one sample, sequenced in a study of beta chain features in type 1 diabetes. General study findings and limits: There was a moderate but significant shortening of TCRB CDR3s in all four CD4+ subsets of Type 1 diabetes patients.

For these TCRs, the target antigens are not known. The investigators reverse transcribed all of the isolated RNA, so they sequenced expressed TCRB transcripts. Sequenced by immunoSEQ multiplex PCR; TCRdb stores in-frame clones only, minus some. The table includes about 650,000 clones, about an eighth detected once. The specimen was naive CD4+ T cells from blood. Receptors were obtained from a man aged 30 to 39 with type 1 diabetes.

This clone occurred a few times. In the same sample, other DNA sequences code for this CDR3. CDR3 DNA sequence: TGTGCCAGCAGCAGAGGGGCCCAAGAGACCCAGTACTTC. Translating it yields CASSRGAQETQYF. The rearrangement links TRBV7-3 to TRBJ2-5; D possibly uses TRBD1 or TRBD2 (5 bases each). This CDR3 spans 13 amino acids. Looked up from germline, CDR1 is SGHTA and CDR2 is FQGTGA. V lost 5 bases and J lost 1, with 8 bases in between.

This clone was counted between two and nine times. The chain employs TRBV4-3 and TRBJ2-5; D is uncertain. The V end was cut by 4 bases, the J end by 5 bases, with 11 bases between. Germline CDR1 reads LGHNA; CDR2 reads YSLEER. This CDR3 region has 13 residues. The CDR3 nucleotides are TGCGCCAGCAGCCGCCTTAGATCCGAGACCCAGTACTTC. It codes for CASSRLRSETQYF.

This clone occurred a few times. The CDR3 nucleotides read TGTGCCAGCAGCTTGGAGCTAGCGGGGGCCGATACGCAGTATTTT. It translates to CASSLELAGADTQYF. The rearrangement links TRBV5-6 to TRBJ2-3, with 10 positions matching TRBD2. Germline trimming cut 0 bases from V and 6 bases from J; bases unmatched to any gene: 4. In germline, CDR1 is SGHDT, CDR2 YYEEEE. CDR3 length equals 15 residues. Full variable domain (remainder filled in from reference TRBV5-6 and TRBJ2-3): DAGVTQSPTHLIKTRGQQVTLRCSPKSGHDTVSWYQQALGQGPQFIFQYYEEEERQRGNFPDRFSGHQFPNYSSELNVNALLLGDSALYLCASSLELAGADTQYFGPGTRLTVL.

V and J are TRBV25-1 and TRBJ2-5, with D perhaps TRBD2 (6 bases). The V and J ends lost 2 bases and 0 bases respectively, with 10 bases between them. Germline CDR1 is MGHDK and CDR2 is SYGVNS. CDR3 length equals 15 residues. The CDR3 bases are TGTGCCAGCAGTGAACCCGGGACTGACCAAGAGACCCAGTACTTC. It specifies CASSEPGTDQETQYF. Full variable domain (outside the CDR3, taken from reference TRBV25-1 and TRBJ2-5): EADIYQTPRYLVIGTGKKITLECSQTMGHDKMYWYQQDPGMELHLIHYSYGVNSTEKGDLSSESTVSRIRTEHFPLTLESARPSHTSQYLCASSEPGTDQETQYFGPGTRLLVL.

This clone was observed a handful of times. V and J are TRBV2 and TRBJ2-3; D uncertain. V was cut by 7 bases and J by 5 bases, with 13 bases left in between. The CDR3 runs 13 residues. Germline values: CDR1 SNHLY, CDR2 FYNNEI. Here the CDR3 reads CASTRAPGDTQYF. The CDR3 DNA reads TGTGCCAGCACCCGGGCCCCTGGAGATACGCAGTATTTT.

Of note for this clone: The sample contains more than one DNA sequence encoding this CDR3. The J gene is TRBJ1-4, the V gene TRBV5-1, with 7 nucleotides matching TRBD1. This CDR3 has 15 residues. Germline V gives CDR1 SGHRS, CDR2 YFSETQ. V lost 2 bases to trimming and J lost 3 bases; unmatched junction nucleotides: 4. CDR3 region: CASSLTGTANEKLFF. CDR3 sequence (DNA): TGCGCCAGCAGCTTAACCGGGACAGCTAATGAAAAACTGTTTTTT.

The V call is TRBV5-8, the J call TRBJ1-5; TRBD1 matches at 9 bases. The germline CDR1 and CDR2 sequences are SGHTS and YDEGEE. Trimming took 1 base from V and 9 from J; bases not matched to a gene: 5. This CDR3 has 14 amino acids. The CDR3 here is CASSLRDRVGPQHF. The CDR3 DNA reads as TGTGCCAGCAGCTTGAGGGACAGGGTAGGGCCCCAGCATTTT.

The CDR3: CSVHSGTSVDTQYF. CDR3 sequence (DNA): TGCAGCGTGCATTCCGGGACTAGCGTAGATACGCAGTATTTT. This chain joins TRBV29-1 and TRBJ2-3, with 10 bases that match TRBD2. The CDR3 is 14 residues long. The germline V gene encodes CDR1 SQVTM and CDR2 ANQGSEA. The trim removed 6 bases at V and 5 bases at J, leaving 8 bases unmatched.

The J gene is TRBJ1-4, the V gene TRBV6-6; D possibly corresponds to TRBD1 (5 bases). The germline gives CDR1 MNHNY, CDR2 SVGAGI (reference sequence). The V and J ends lost 6 bases and 5 bases respectively, with 13 bases between them. The length of the CDR3 is 14 residues. CDR3 loop: CASSTGEGNEKLFF. CDR3 nucleotide sequence: TGTGCCAGCAGCACTGGTGAGGGGAATGAAAAACTGTTTTTT.

The chain has TRBV27 and TRBJ1-5; D is uncertain. Trimming shortened V by 6 bases and J by 0 bases, and 9 bases separated the two germline ends. From germline, CDR1 is MNHEY and CDR2 SMNVEV (reference sequence). The CDR3 is made up of 14 amino acids. DNA of the CDR3: TGTGCCAGCAGGGAAGGGTTTAGCAATCAGCCCCAGCATTTT. Translating gives CASREGFSNQPQHF.

The chain uses TRBV6-6 and TRBJ2-3, with 7 nucleotides matching TRBD1. Germline-derived CDR1 and CDR2 are MNHNY and SVGAGI (reference sequence). The CDR3 length is 14 residues. V dropped 7 bases and J dropped 4; count of bases not matched to a gene: 8. Here the CDR3 DNA reads TGTGCCAGCACTTCTCCCAGGGGGTCAGATACGCAGTATTTT. It codes for CASTSPRGSDTQYF.

The gene calls are TRBV29-1 and TRBJ2-7; D gene uncertain. From germline, CDR1 is SQVTM and CDR2 ANQGSEA. The CDR3 sequence is 13 residues long. Trimming pared 6 bases from V and 0 bases from J, leaving 12 bases between. The CDR3 protein is CSVATLLSYEQYF. CDR3 bases: TGCAGCGTGGCGACTCTGCTCTCCTACGAGCAGTACTTC.

V gene TRBV6-5 combines with J gene TRBJ1-6; D uncertain. This CDR3 spans 14 amino acids. Deletions cut 5 bases from V and 7 bases from J, with 12 bases between. Germline CDR1 and CDR2: MNHEY and SVGAGI. This CDR3 reads CASSPEWGNSPLHF. CDR3 coding DNA: TGTGCCAGCAGTCCTGAGTGGGGAAATTCACCCCTCCACTTT.

The chain joins TRBV7-8 to TRBJ2-7, with D maybe TRBD2 (6 bases). CDR1 and CDR2 from the germline V gene are SGHVS and FQNEAQ. The CDR3 contains 14 residues. The V gene lost 1 base and the J gene lost 2 bases, with 9 bases spanning the gap. The CDR3 region has the DNA TGTGCCAGCAGCTTAGGCGGGGACCCCTACGAGCAGTACTTC. It specifies CASSLGGDPYEQYF.

The chain carries TRBV13 and TRBJ2-1; TRBD2 matches at 10 bases. CDR1 is PRHDT, CDR2 FYEKMQ, per germline (reference sequence). This CDR3 region has 17 residues. With V trimmed by 0 bases and J by 8 bases, 10 bases remained unmatched. In DNA form, the CDR3 reads TGTGCCAGCAGCTTAGGGCCCTCTAGCGGGGGAGCGTATGAGCAGTTCTTC. This gives the protein CASSLGPSSGGAYEQFF. The complete variable domain, with remaining parts taken from reference TRBV13 and TRBJ2-1, reads AAGVIQSPRHLIKEKRETATLKCYPIPRHDTVYWYQQGPGQDPQFLISFYEKMQSDKGSIPDRFSAQQFSDYHSELNMSSLELGDSALYFCASSLGPSSGGAYEQFFGPGTRLTVL.

The table lists this clone with a few counts. The chain has TRBV18 and TRBJ2-5; D may match TRBD1 or TRBD2 (5 bases each). Germline V gene lookup returns CDR1 KGHSH and CDR2 LQKENI. The CDR3 covers 17 residues. V was trimmed by 0 bases and J by 4 bases, leaving 18 bases between them. The CDR3 region has the DNA TGTGCCAGCTCACCACCAAACCATCGGGACCTTAGAGAGACCCAGTACTTC. Amino acid sequence: CASSPPNHRDLRETQYF.

This clone has a handful of counts. The DNA for the CDR3 is TGCAGCGTTTCCACTCTGGGTGTTTCCTACGAGCAGTACTTC. Encoded protein: CSVSTLGVSYEQYF. The chain combines TRBV29-1 with TRBJ2-7, with unresolved D. V lost 5 bases, J lost 1 base, and 15 bases lay in between. The V gene's germline CDR1 is SQVTM and CDR2 ANQGSEA. The CDR3 is 14 amino acids.

The chain has TRBV6-5 and TRBJ1-2, with 9 nucleotides matching TRBD1. Trimming cost V 7 bases and J 5 bases; bases outside gene matches: 11. The CDR3 loop spans 15 amino acids. In germline, CDR1 is MNHEY, CDR2 SVGAGI. The CDR3: CASTQNTGGRYGYTF. DNA for the CDR3: TGTGCCAGCACCCAAAACACAGGGGGCAGATATGGCTACACCTTC.

This clone was counted only a few times. The genes are TRBV7-9 and TRBJ1-4; D perhaps matches TRBD1 (5 bases). CDR3 length: 14 amino acids. Trimming left V 2 bases short and J 1 base short, with 5 bases between. Germline CDR1 SEHNR, CDR2 FQNEAQ (reference sequence). The CDR3 bases are TGTGCCAGCAGCTTAAGGGGAACTAATGAAAAACTGTTTTTT. Protein: CASSLRGTNEKLFF. Filled out from reference TRBV7-9 and TRBJ1-4, the complete variable domain reads DTGVSQNPRHKITKRGQNVTFRCDPISEHNRLYWYRQTLGQGPEFLTYFQNEAQLEKSRLLSDRFSAERPKGSFSTLEIQRTEQGDSAMYLCASSLRGTNEKLFFGSGTQLSVL.

This chain links TRBV28 with TRBJ1-2; D is perhaps TRBD1 (6 bases). The V and J ends lost 6 bases and 4 bases respectively, with 12 bases between them. Germline CDR1 MDHEN, CDR2 SYDVKM. The CDR3 has 13 residues. CDR3 bases: TGTGCCAGCAGCCTTACAGGGTTCTATGGCTACACCTTC. Translated, it gives CASSLTGFYGYTF.

This clone was picked up a small number of times. This chain connects TRBV9 to TRBJ1-6; a possible D gene is TRBD1 (5 bases). The CDR3 contains 14 residues. V gave up 3 bases and J gave up 9 bases, with 13 bases separating them. CDR1 is SGDLS and CDR2 is YYNGEE in the germline V gene. CDR3 loop: CASSAGRDLSPLHF. The CDR3 DNA is TGTGCCAGCAGCGCGGGACGGGATCTTTCACCCCTCCACTTT.

There are a few counts of this clone. The V call is TRBV7-9, the J call TRBJ2-5; D tentatively reads TRBD1 or TRBD2 (7 bases each). The CDR3 is 14 residues long. Trimming cost V 4 bases and J 4 bases, with 13 bases left between them. From germline, CDR1 is SEHNR and CDR2 FQNEAQ (reference sequence). The CDR3 here is CASSYRGGPETQYF. The CDR3 DNA is TGTGCCAGCAGCTACAGGGGAGGGCCAGAGACCCAGTACTTC. Using reference TRBV7-9 and TRBJ2-5 for the parts outside the CDR3, the full variable domain is DTGVSQNPRHKITKRGQNVTFRCDPISEHNRLYWYRQTLGQGPEFLTYFQNEAQLEKSRLLSDRFSAERPKGSFSTLEIQRTEQGDSAMYLCASSYRGGPETQYFGPGTRLLVL.